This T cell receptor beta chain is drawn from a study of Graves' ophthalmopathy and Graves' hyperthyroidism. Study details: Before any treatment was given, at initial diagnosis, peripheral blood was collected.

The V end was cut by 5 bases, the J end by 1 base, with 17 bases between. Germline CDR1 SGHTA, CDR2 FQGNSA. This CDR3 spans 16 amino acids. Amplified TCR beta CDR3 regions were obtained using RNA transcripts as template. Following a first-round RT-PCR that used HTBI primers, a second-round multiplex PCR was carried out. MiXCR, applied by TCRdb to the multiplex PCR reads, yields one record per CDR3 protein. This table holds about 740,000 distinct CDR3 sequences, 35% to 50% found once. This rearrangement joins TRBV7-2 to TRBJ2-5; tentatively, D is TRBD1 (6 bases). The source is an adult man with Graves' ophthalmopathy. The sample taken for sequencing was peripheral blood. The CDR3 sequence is CASSRSDSLPQETQYF. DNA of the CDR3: TGTGCCAGCAGCCGCTCGGACAGCTTACCCCAAGAGACCCAGTACTTC.